The T cell receptor beta chain under discussion was sequenced for a study of CD8 T cells in ankylosing spondylitis. Study-wide findings and caveats: Roughly eight highly homologous variants made up a TCR beta motif that seemed to typify ankylosing spondylitis blood. Significant enrichment of disease-linked clones was reportedly seen in matched ankylosing spondylitis synovial fluid.

This clonotype came up many times. Its antigen remains unknown. TCRdb redid the calling of the 5' RACE reads with MiXCR, one entry per CDR3 protein. The sample yields under 250,000 distinct CDR3 sequences, roughly 25% seen once. CDR1 and CDR2 from the germline V gene are SGHVS and FQNEAQ. The ends were cut back, 5 bases at V and 4 bases at J, with 12 bases in the middle. The CDR3 length is 14 residues. The TCR comes from a male donor with ankylosing spondylitis or in good health (not recorded which). The chain recombines TRBV7-8 with TRBJ2-1; no firm D call. The sequencing sample was made of blood, either unsorted or a sorted T cell fraction (not recorded which). DNA of the CDR3: TGTGCCAGCAGCCCGATCCAGTTTTACAATGAGCAGTTCTTC. This gives the protein CASSPIQFYNEQFF.